The source of this T cell receptor (beta chain) is a study of cytomegalovirus exposure and HLA in healthy donors. Study-wide findings and caveats: Within an earlier analysis, most TCR beta V segments proved productive either about 87% or about 30% of the time.

The primer mix had 60 Vbeta and 13 Jbeta primers. The protocol was immunoSEQ multiplex PCR, while the TCRdb copy is restricted to in-frame clones and leaves out a portion. This repertoire shows 120,000 or so clones, roughly 69% found once; its top ten account for just over 8%. This clone occurred a few times. Its antigen is still unknown. The CDR3 has 14 residues. The V gene's germline CDR1 is SEHNR and CDR2 FQNEAQ (reference sequence). V was cut by 5 bases and J by 4 bases, with 14 bases left in between. The V and J genes are TRBV7-9 and TRBJ1-1, with D possibly being TRBD1 (5 bases). The sequence was collected from a woman between 35 and 50 years old in good health and CMV-seropositive. The material sequenced was PBMCs. The CDR3 nucleotides read TGTGCCAGCAGCCCTGGGGGGGACGGCACTGAAGCTTTCTTT. It yields the protein CASSPGGDGTEAFF.